Listed below are T cell receptor beta chains from one sample, sequenced in a study of control samples from healthy donors and cancer patients. The table came from immunoSEQ multiplex PCR; TCRdb's copy has only in-frame clones and leaves some out. The data contain fewer than 120,000 clones, 85% to 90% of them singletons. Sequenced: PBMCs. Receptors were obtained from an older woman with lung cancer. CDR3s include the opening cysteine and the closing phenylalanine or tryptophan. The D gene is left open where the match is weak. Size tells how often a clone was seen (once, few, many) or the class of an expanded clone, and some rows leave it out.

V	J	D	size	CDR3	DNA
TRBV11-2	TRBJ2-3	TRBD1	-	CASSLQGDLADTQYF	TGTGCCAGCAGCTTACAGGGGGATTTGGCAGATACGCAGTATTTT
TRBV19	TRBJ1-2	TRBD1	-	CASSTTGTAKHYGYTF	TGTGCCAGTAGTACCACCGGGACAGCGAAGCACTATGGCTACACCTTC
TRBV5-4	TRBJ2-3	-	-	CASSLAGATSTDTQYF	TGTGCCAGCAGCTTGGCGGGAGCCACTAGCACAGATACGCAGTATTTT
TRBV19	TRBJ1-3	-	-	CASSTTGGNTIYF	TGTGCCAGTAGTACCACAGGCGGAAACACCATATATTTT
TRBV9	TRBJ2-2	-	-	CASSVAGSPRNTGELFF	TGTGCCAGCAGCGTAGCAGGGTCCCCAAGAAACACCGGGGAGCTGTTTTTT
TRBV6-4	TRBJ1-5	-	once	CASSVGVSNQPQHF	TGTGCCAGCAGTGTAGGGGTGAGCAATCAGCCCCAGCATTTT
TRBV14	TRBJ2-5	-	-	CASSQEAGQETQYF	TGTGCCAGCAGCCAAGAGGCAGGGCAAGAGACCCAGTACTTC
TRBV7-9	TRBJ1-3	-	-	CASSLVLDTIYF	TGTGCCAGCAGCTTAGTTCTGGACACCATATATTTT
TRBV24-1	TRBJ1-5	-	-	CATSGGTHQPQHF	TGTGCCACCAGTGGGGGGACCCATCAGCCCCAGCATTTT
TRBV18	TRBJ2-1	-	-	CASSPSLGEDEQFF	TGTGCCAGCTCACCATCCCTCGGAGAGGATGAGCAGTTCTTC
TRBV5-1	TRBJ1-1	-	-	CASSSTEANTEAFF	TGCGCCAGCAGCAGTACAGAGGCGAACACTGAAGCTTTCTTT
TRBV19	TRBJ1-3	-	-	CASIPSHGSGNTIYF	TGTGCCAGTATTCCGAGTCACGGCTCTGGAAACACCATATATTTT
TRBV19	TRBJ2-3	TRBD2	-	CASSSPSSGSDTQYF	TGTGCCAGTAGTTCACCGTCTAGCGGTTCAGATACGCAGTACTTT
TRBV7-2	TRBJ1-2	-	-	CASTYTFRARSNYGYTF	TGTGCCAGCACCTATACCTTCCGCGCCCGATCTAACTATGGCTACACCTTC